This record covers a single TCR beta chain. Original data processing: Nucleated cell counts were estimated from reference gene primer amplification. Some clones are missing from TCRdb's copy, which holds only in-frame ones; the method was immunoSEQ multiplex PCR. Clone size and V and J calls were adopted from that table, with D and trimming inferred from the DNA. The table records 29,000 or so clones, 80% to 90% of them present only once. This record belongs to a study of blood T cell repertoires in COVID-19. Study-wide background: COVID-19 samples, acute and convalescent, were from the United States, Italy and Spain. PBMCs, B-cell-depleted T cells, or T cells provided the cDNA or gDNA that made up the material.

The CDR3 contains 13 residues. The V and J ends lost 4 bases and 5 bases respectively, with 12 bases between them. Germline CDR1 is SGHRS and CDR2 is YFSETQ. Sample: peripheral blood. The chain employs TRBV5-1 and TRBJ2-5; D is perhaps TRBD2 (5 bases). This TCR came from a man aged 55 to 69 with acute or convalescent COVID-19. CDR3 bases: TGCGCCAGCAGCCGTACTAGAGCGGAGACCCAGTACTTC. It is translated as CASSRTRAETQYF.